The rows below give T cell receptor beta chains drawn from one sample of a study of T cells in Graves' hyperthyroidism and ophthalmopathy. Using its own MiXCR run on the multiplex PCR reads, TCRdb lists one record per CDR3 protein. This table holds 350,000 or so distinct CDR3 sequences, 18% found once. Input material: blood. The receptors originated from a woman aged 40 to 50 with Graves' ophthalmopathy. Both conserved end residues are part of each CDR3. Size is omitted from some rows. Given values are once, few, many or a class for expanded clones.

V,size,CDR3
TRBV19,many,CASRQTGENQPQHF
TRBV20-1,many,CSARAGTDYGYTF
TRBV18,-,CASSPQSPGQGAYEQYF
TRBV10-3,-,CAISETPTGLNTEAFF
TRBV28,many,CATYQGGYTF
TRBV6-1,many,CASRVGAVGELFF
TRBV27,many,CASSSSLAGGPAGELFF
TRBV12-3/TRBV12-4,many,CASRRLFQETQYF
TRBV6-2/TRBV6-3,many,CASSSTGTSGPSYEQYF
TRBV20-1,many,CSASGTVNQPQHF
TRBV12-3/TRBV12-4,-,CASSLADRTYEQYF
TRBV4-3,many,CASSHSQGALGGYTF
TRBV28,many,CASSPSRGTPNTGELFF
TRBV25-1,many,CASKGTAFEAFF
TRBV24-1,many,CATSDGQNGETQYF
TRBV28,-,CASSLGGGKIYEQYF
TRBV7-8,many,CASSSDRYSNQPQHF
TRBV28,many,CASSPLEGYYGYTF
TRBV7-2,many,CASSAEPSYEQYF
TRBV28,many,CASSYRGDYEQYF
TRBV28,many,CASGKENGEGNQPQHF
TRBV11-2,many,CASSLVGGRNEQFF
TRBV6-5,many,CASNTRRRAGPEAFF
TRBV28,many,CASSSTLGTEAFF
TRBV11-2,-,CASSLNREHTF
TRBV29-1,many,CSVPRSRGLYQPQHF
TRBV6-2/TRBV6-3,many,CASSSGQGNVVSPLHF
TRBV7-8,many,CASSLRSWGNTGELFF
TRBV6-1,-,CASRPSASGYEQYF
TRBV6-5,many,CASSYSSYTPGPNVF
TRBV28,once,CASSLSRLAGQEQYF
TRBV28,-,CASSLYGGSKGETQYF
TRBV24-1,many,CATSDWDSPSGYTF
TRBV12-3/TRBV12-4,-,CASTRGRGTEAFF
TRBV6-1,many,CASSEVGDYGYTF
TRBV12-3/TRBV12-4,many,CASSPTGTAGYEQYF
TRBV2,-,CASSGPGGMEVTQYF